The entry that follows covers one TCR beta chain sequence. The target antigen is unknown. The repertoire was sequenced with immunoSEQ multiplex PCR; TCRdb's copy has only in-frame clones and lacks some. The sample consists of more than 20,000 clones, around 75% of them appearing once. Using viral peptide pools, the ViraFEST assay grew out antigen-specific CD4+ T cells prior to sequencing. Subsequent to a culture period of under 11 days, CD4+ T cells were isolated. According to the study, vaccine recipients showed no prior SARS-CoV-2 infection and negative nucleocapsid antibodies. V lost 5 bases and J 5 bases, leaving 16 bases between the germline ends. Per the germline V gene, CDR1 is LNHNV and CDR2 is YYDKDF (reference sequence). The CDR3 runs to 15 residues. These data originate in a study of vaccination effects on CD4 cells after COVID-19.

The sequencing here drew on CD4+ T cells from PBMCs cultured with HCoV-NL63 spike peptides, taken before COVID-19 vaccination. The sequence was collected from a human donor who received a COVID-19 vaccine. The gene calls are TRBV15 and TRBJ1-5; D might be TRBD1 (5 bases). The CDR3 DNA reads TGTGCCACCAGCGGAGGGGTTGTGGGCGATCAGCCCCAGCATTTT. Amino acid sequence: CATSGGVVGDQPQHF. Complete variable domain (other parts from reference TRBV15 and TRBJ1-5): DAMVIQNPRYQVTQFGKPVTLSCSQTLNHNVMYWYQQKSSQAPKLLFHYYDKDFNNEADTPDNFQSRRPNTSFCFLDIRSPGLGDTAMYLCATSGGVVGDQPQHFGDGTRLSIL.